This T cell receptor (beta chain) was sequenced for a study of shared clonotypes between healthy human individuals. Details on this clone: A far larger clone differs by one base, so this is likely a read error. Within the sample, other DNA sequences also encode this same CDR3.

Here immunoSEQ multiplex PCR was the method, and the copy in TCRdb shows in-frame clones only, minus some. The sample has around 530,000 clones, around 78% seen once. The material sequenced was PBMCs. This TCR was recovered from a woman in her thirties or forties in good health. Some clones in this sample may be carry-over from other donors' samples.

CDR3 in amino acids: CASSLVRNTGELFF. DNA for the CDR3: TGTGCCAGCAGCTTAGTCAGGAACACCGGGGAGCTGTTTTTT. The chain combines TRBV11-2 with TRBJ2-2; no clear D. Trimming left V 1 base short and J 1 base short, with 4 bases between. Germline V gene sequence: CDR1 SGHAT, CDR2 FQNNGV. The length of the CDR3 is 14 residues.